One sample yielded the 32 T cell receptor beta chains listed below, sequenced in a study of shared clonotypes between healthy human individuals. Some clones are missing from TCRdb's copy, which holds only in-frame ones; the method was immunoSEQ multiplex PCR. The top ten hold roughly 13% of the sample, which has around 500,000 clones, around 78% seen once. The sequencing sample was made of PBMCs. The receptors were gathered from a woman in her thirties or forties in good health. Some clones in this sample may be carry-over from other donors' samples.

The V and J genes are TRBV30 and TRBJ2-1; D not certain. V dropped 0 bases and J dropped 5 bases, with 5 bases sitting between them. The length of the CDR3 is 12 residues. Germline values: CDR1 GTSNPN, CDR2 SVGIG (reference sequence). The CDR3 reads CAWSVFDNEQFF. For the CDR3, the DNA is TGTGCCTGGAGTGTCTTTGACAATGAGCAGTTCTTC.

The J gene is TRBJ2-1, the V gene TRBV29-1; D not resolved. Germline CDR1 and CDR2: SQVTM and ANQGSEA. Deletions cut 6 bases from V and 0 bases from J, with 6 bases between. This CDR3 comprises 12 residues. CDR3 sequence reads: CSVTYSYNEQFF. The DNA of the CDR3 is TGCAGCGTGACATACTCCTACAATGAGCAGTTCTTC.

This clone was seen a few times. The gene calls are TRBV28 and TRBJ1-2, with 7 nucleotides matching TRBD1. The CDR3 spans 12 residues. From germline, CDR1 is MDHEN and CDR2 SYDVKM. The ends lost 7 bases at V and 2 bases at J; junction bases unmatched: 1. The CDR3 DNA sequence: TGTGCCAGCAAGACAGGGAACTATGGCTACACCTTC. It yields the protein CASKTGNYGYTF.

V is TRBV28 and J is TRBJ1-5; no definite D call. The CDR3 has 13 amino acids. Germline V gene lookup returns CDR1 MDHEN and CDR2 SYDVKM. Deletions cut 5 bases from V and 4 bases from J, with 9 bases between. The CDR3 coding sequence is TGTGCCAGCAGTAGACGTGGAAATCAGCCCCAGCATTTT. Encoded protein: CASSRRGNQPQHF.

This chain joins TRBV18 and TRBJ2-7, with D tentatively TRBD1 (6 bases). This CDR3 region has 14 residues. The germline gives CDR1 KGHSH, CDR2 LQKENI. V dropped 6 bases and J dropped 5 bases, with 17 bases sitting between them. The CDR3 sequence: CASSPDRFRHEQYF. Here the CDR3 DNA reads TGTGCCAGCTCCCCCGACAGGTTTCGGCACGAGCAGTACTTC.

On this clone itself: One junction end disagrees with the germline gene, perhaps due to a read error. This chain links TRBV7-7 with TRBJ2-5; D is unresolved. Germline CDR1 and CDR2: SSHAT and FNYEAQ (reference sequence). The CDR3 is 17 residues long. The CDR3, as DNA: TGTGCTAGCAGCCCCAATGCCGATTGGGGAATTGGAGAGACCCAGTACTTC. Amino acid sequence: CASSPNADWGIGETQYF.

V usage is TRBV9 and J usage is TRBJ2-7, with a tentative D call TRBD2 (5 bases). The CDR3 runs 15 residues. Trimming removed 0 bases from V and 2 bases from J, with 12 bases in between. Germline values: CDR1 SGDLS, CDR2 YYNGEE. This CDR3 reads CASSVASGTTYEQYF. The CDR3 DNA reads TGTGCCAGCAGCGTAGCAAGCGGCACAACCTACGAGCAGTACTTC.

This rearrangement joins TRBV5-1 to TRBJ2-5, with D possibly TRBD2 on 6 matching bases. Germline CDR1 SGHRS, CDR2 YFSETQ. Trimming left V 0 bases short and J 4 bases short, with 7 bases between. CDR3 length: 13 amino acids. The CDR3 reads CASSLDSGETQYF. Here the CDR3 DNA reads TGCGCCAGCAGCTTGGATAGCGGAGAGACCCAGTACTTC.

This clone was picked up a small number of times. V gene TRBV2 combines with J gene TRBJ2-5; 10 nucleotides line up with TRBD1. This CDR3 spans 14 amino acids. Germline-derived CDR1 and CDR2 are SNHLY and FYNNEI. The V and J ends lost 7 bases and 4 bases, in that order; junction bases with no gene match: 6. In DNA form, the CDR3 reads TGTGCCAGCAAGACAGGGGGCTCTGTAGAGACCCAGTACTTC. Translated: CASKTGGSVETQYF. Full variable domain (remainder filled in from reference TRBV2 and TRBJ2-5): EPEVTQTPSHQVTQMGQEVILRCVPISNHLYFYWYRQILGQKVEFLVSFYNNEISEKSEIFDDQFSVERPDGSNFTLKIRSTKLEDSAMYFCASKTGGSVETQYFGPGTRLLVL.

The genes are TRBV9 and TRBJ2-1, with 8 bases aligning to TRBD2. V shed 0 bases and J 5 bases; nucleotides not matched to a gene: 4. The CDR3 runs 15 residues. Germline CDR1 and CDR2: SGDLS and YYNGEE. As DNA, the CDR3 is TGTGCCAGCAGCGTAGGCGGGAGGAATCACAATGAGCAGTTCTTC. Encoded protein: CASSVGGRNHNEQFF.

The chain joins TRBV5-5 to TRBJ1-1, with TRBD1 as a possible D gene (6 bases). The CDR3 runs to 13 residues. Germline loops: CDR1 SGHKS, CDR2 YYEKEE (reference sequence). V was clipped by 2 bases and J by 6 bases, with 11 bases between them. This CDR3 is CASSLTGFAEAFF. The CDR3 DNA sequence: TGTGCCAGCAGCTTAACAGGGTTCGCTGAAGCTTTCTTT.

The chain combines TRBV28 with TRBJ1-5, with TRBD1 matching over 7 bases. The V gene end was trimmed by 4 bases and the J gene end by 8 bases; junction bases not matched to a gene: 8. CDR3 length equals 14 residues. Germline CDR1 reads MDHEN; CDR2 reads SYDVKM. DNA for the CDR3: TGTGCCAGCAGTTATGACAGGGAGTTCGAGCCCCAGCATTTT. This encodes CASSYDREFEPQHF.

The V call is TRBV30, the J call TRBJ2-5, with 10 bases aligning to TRBD1. The J call may be faulty, since TRBJ2-7 better matches the DNA end. This CDR3 spans 14 amino acids. The germline gives CDR1 GTSNPN, CDR2 SVGIG (reference sequence). DNA for the CDR3: TGTGCCTGGAGCCCCGGGACAGGGGTTGGCGAGCAGTACTTC. Protein product: CAWSPGTGVGEQYF.

The genes are TRBV27 and TRBJ2-7, with D possibly TRBD1 on 7 matching bases. V was clipped by 7 bases and J by 6 bases, with 22 bases between them. Germline CDR1 and CDR2: MNHEY and SMNVEV (reference sequence). The CDR3 is 15 amino acids. The CDR3 here is CASNRSGDSECEQYF. The CDR3 coding sequence is TGTGCCAGCAATCGTTCGGGGGACAGTGAGTGCGAGCAGTACTTC.

The chain is built from TRBV29-1 and TRBJ2-5; D is uncertain. Per germline, CDR1 SQVTM and CDR2 ANQGSEA. The CDR3 contains 12 residues. V was clipped by 0 bases and J by 4 bases, with 6 bases between them. The CDR3 reads CSVEDRPETQYF. CDR3 nucleotides: TGCAGCGTTGAAGATAGGCCAGAGACCCAGTACTTC.

This sequence joins TRBV27 and TRBJ2-3; D possibly uses TRBD1 or TRBD2 (6 bases each). CDR1 is MNHEY and CDR2 is SMNVEV in the germline V gene (reference sequence). Between the trimmed V and J ends, which lost 6 bases and 3 bases, there was a span of 22 bases. The CDR3 has 17 residues. For the CDR3, the DNA is TGTGCCAGCAGATCTTGGAACGGGGGCGCGGTGACAGATACGCAGTATTTT. It is translated as CASRSWNGGAVTDTQYF.

Of note for this clone: An end of the junction does not agree with germline; a read error may underlie this. The chain combines TRBV5-1 with TRBJ1-2, with a possible D match to TRBD1 (6 bases). Germline CDR1 reads SGHRS; CDR2 reads YFSETQ. The CDR3 sequence is 13 residues long. This CDR3 reads CASNPTGRGGYTF. The CDR3 DNA is TGTGCCAGCAACCCCACAGGGAGAGGTGGCTACACCTTC.

This chain joins TRBV7-9 and TRBJ1-5, with a weak D call TRBD1 (5 bases). V shed 2 bases and J shed 6 bases, with 8 bases lying between them. CDR1 and CDR2 from the germline V gene are SEHNR and FQNEAQ (reference sequence). The CDR3 runs to 13 residues. Written as DNA, the CDR3 is TGTGCCAGCAGCTTACAGGGCGGTCAGCCCCAGCATTTT. Translated: CASSLQGGQPQHF.

This chain links TRBV6-1 with TRBJ2-3; possibly TRBD1 for D (6 bases). The CDR3 sequence is 13 residues long. Germline CDR1 is MNHNS and CDR2 is SASEGT. V lost 5 bases and J 4 bases, leaving 10 bases between the germline ends. Here the CDR3 DNA reads TGTGCCAGCAGTAGCTACAGGGCAGATACGCAGTATTTT. Translation: CASSSYRADTQYF.

The chain couples TRBV7-2 to TRBJ2-1; 10 nucleotides match TRBD2. The CDR3 has 15 residues. Germline loops: CDR1 SGHTA, CDR2 FQGNSA. With 5 bases clipped from V and 2 bases from J, the junction kept 3 bases outside the gene matches. In DNA form, the CDR3 reads TGTGCCAGCAGCCCTCTAGCGGGAGCCTACAATGAGCAGTTCTTC. Its protein product is CASSPLAGAYNEQFF.

The chain couples TRBV11-2 to TRBJ2-3, with 11 bases identical to TRBD2. V shed 1 base, J shed 5 bases, and the junction held 11 bases outside the gene matches. Germline V gene sequence: CDR1 SGHAT, CDR2 FQNNGV. This CDR3 comprises 18 residues. The CDR3: CASSLVIAGGSVGDTQYF. The CDR3 bases are TGTGCCAGCAGCTTAGTGATAGCGGGAGGGAGTGTTGGAGATACGCAGTATTTT. Using reference TRBV11-2 and TRBJ2-3 for the parts outside the CDR3, the full variable domain is EAGVAQSPRYKIIEKRQSVAFWCNPISGHATLYWYQQILGQGPKLLIQFQNNGVVDDSQLPKDRFSAERLKGVDSTLKIQPAKLEDSAVYLCASSLVIAGGSVGDTQYFGPGTRLTVL.

As concerns this clone: As the CDR3 is not closed by the conserved phenylalanine or tryptophan, this likely results from a read error. This sequence joins TRBV27 and TRBJ1-5, with TRBD1 identical over 9 bases. The ends lost 4 bases at V and 6 bases at J; junction bases unmatched: 1. The germline gives CDR1 MNHEY, CDR2 SMNVEV (reference sequence). This CDR3 spans 13 amino acids. CDR3 DNA sequence: TGTGCCAGCAGTTGGGACAGGGCTCAGCCCCAGCATTCT. Its translation is CASSWDRAQPQHS.

This clone appeared many times. The rearrangement links TRBV25-1 to TRBJ1-1; D remains ambiguous. The V gene lost 7 bases and the J gene lost 3 bases, with 6 bases spanning the gap. This CDR3 comprises 11 residues. From germline, CDR1 is MGHDK and CDR2 SYGVNS. Written as DNA, the CDR3 is TGTGCCAGCATTTGGGACACTGAAGCTTTCTTT. Translated, it gives CASIWDTEAFF. Complete variable domain (other parts from reference TRBV25-1 and TRBJ1-1): EADIYQTPRYLVIGTGKKITLECSQTMGHDKMYWYQQDPGMELHLIHYSYGVNSTEKGDLSSESTVSRIRTEHFPLTLESARPSHTSQYLCASIWDTEAFFGQGTRLTVV.

In DNA, the CDR3 is TGTGCCAGCAGCTTGGGGTTTAACTCCTACAATGAGCAGTTCTTC. The encoded protein is CASSLGFNSYNEQFF. The chain joins TRBV5-4 to TRBJ2-1; the D is unclear. The CDR3 has 15 amino acids. V was shortened by 0 bases and J by 0 bases, with 7 bases between the two germline ends. Germline V CDR1 and CDR2: SGHNT, YYREEE (reference sequence).

In its sample, this clone was seen once. The chain recombines TRBV7-2 with TRBJ2-7; 11 nucleotides line up with TRBD2. This CDR3 contains 15 residues. After removal of 5 bases from V and 5 bases from J, the junction contained 8 bases not matched to a gene. Germline V gives CDR1 SGHTA, CDR2 FQGNSA. CDR3 protein: CASSLTSGRTHEQYF. The CDR3 region has the DNA TGTGCCAGCAGCCTCACTAGCGGGAGAACCCACGAGCAGTACTTC.

The chain links TRBV6-6 to TRBJ1-2; 9 nucleotides align to TRBD1. Germline CDR1 and CDR2: MNHNY and SVGAGI (reference sequence). This CDR3 has 14 residues. Trimming removed 2 bases from V and 8 bases from J; junction bases left unmatched: 6. CDR3 coding DNA: TGTGCCAGCAGTTACACGGGACAGGGTCGAGGCTACACCTTC. Translating gives CASSYTGQGRGYTF.

As for this clone: A read error is possible here, since a much larger clone lies one base away. The genes are TRBV28 and TRBJ1-1; unclear D gene. The CDR3 has 15 residues. Germline CDR1 is MDHEN and CDR2 is SYDVKM. V was trimmed by 3 bases and J by 1 base, leaving 12 bases between them. The CDR3 DNA reads as TGTGCCAGCAGTTTTCGGAGCTGGAGGAACACTGAAGCTTTCTTT. Protein sequence: CASSFRSWRNTEAFF.

Of note for this clone: This CDR3 is also generated by other DNA sequences in the sample. This chain links TRBV9 with TRBJ2-3, with D hard to call. V gave up 0 bases and J gave up 3 bases, with 2 bases separating them. Germline V CDR1 and CDR2: SGDLS, YYNGEE. CDR3 length: 12 residues. The CDR3 is CASSVVTDTQYF. The DNA of the CDR3 is TGTGCCAGCAGCGTAGTGACAGATACGCAGTATTTT.

The V and J genes are TRBV28 and TRBJ2-1; D uncertain. Germline V CDR1 and CDR2: MDHEN, SYDVKM. The CDR3 has 14 residues. V was shortened by 8 bases and J by 0 bases, with 11 bases between the two germline ends. DNA of the CDR3: TGTGCCAGCGAACGGACGAGCTCCTACAATGAGCAGTTCTTC. Translated: CASERTSSYNEQFF.

The chain recombines TRBV5-8 with TRBJ2-7; possible D gene TRBD1, 6 bases. Per the germline V gene, CDR1 is SGHTS and CDR2 is YDEGEE. Trimming shortened V by 3 bases and J by 2 bases, and 12 bases separated the two germline ends. The length of the CDR3 is 14 residues. The CDR3 sequence: CASSSGTNTYEQYF. The CDR3 region has the DNA TGTGCCAGCAGCTCGGGGACAAATACCTACGAGCAGTACTTC.

The chain combines TRBV6-5 with TRBJ2-7; D remains unclear. The CDR3 is made up of 15 amino acids. V dropped 0 bases and J dropped 4 bases, with 13 bases sitting between them. The germline gives CDR1 MNHEY, CDR2 SVGAGI. The CDR3 DNA sequence: TGTGCCAGCAGTTACTCGAGTGCGTTTGCTTACGAGCAGTACTTC. As protein: CASSYSSAFAYEQYF.

In DNA form, the CDR3 reads TGTGCCAGCAGCTTTGGGGGGGCGACTAGCGGAGAGACCCAGTACTTC. The encoded protein is CASSFGGATSGETQYF. V gene TRBV5-5 combines with J gene TRBJ2-5; 9 bases line up with TRBD2. The junction had 9 bases not matched to a gene; V was cut back by 2 bases and J by 4 bases. From germline, CDR1 is SGHKS and CDR2 YYEKEE (reference sequence). The CDR3 has 16 residues.